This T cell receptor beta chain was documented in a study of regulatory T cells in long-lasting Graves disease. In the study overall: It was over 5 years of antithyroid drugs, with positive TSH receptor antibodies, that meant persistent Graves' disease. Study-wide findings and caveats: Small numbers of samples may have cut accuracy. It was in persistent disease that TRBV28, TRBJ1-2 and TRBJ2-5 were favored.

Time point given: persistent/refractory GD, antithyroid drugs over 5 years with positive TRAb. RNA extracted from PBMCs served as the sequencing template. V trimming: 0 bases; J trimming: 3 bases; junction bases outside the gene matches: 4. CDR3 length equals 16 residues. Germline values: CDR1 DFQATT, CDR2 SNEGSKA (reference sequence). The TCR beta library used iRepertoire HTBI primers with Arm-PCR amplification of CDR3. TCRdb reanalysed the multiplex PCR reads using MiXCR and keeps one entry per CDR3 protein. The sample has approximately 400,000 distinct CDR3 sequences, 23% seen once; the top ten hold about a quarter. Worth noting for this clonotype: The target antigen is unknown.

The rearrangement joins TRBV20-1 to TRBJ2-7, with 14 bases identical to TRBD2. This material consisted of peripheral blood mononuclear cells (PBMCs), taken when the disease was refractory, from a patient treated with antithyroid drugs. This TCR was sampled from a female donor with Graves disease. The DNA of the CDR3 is TGCAGTGCTAGAGATTGGACTAGCGGGAGGATCTACGAGCAGTACTTC. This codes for CSARDWTSGRIYEQYF.